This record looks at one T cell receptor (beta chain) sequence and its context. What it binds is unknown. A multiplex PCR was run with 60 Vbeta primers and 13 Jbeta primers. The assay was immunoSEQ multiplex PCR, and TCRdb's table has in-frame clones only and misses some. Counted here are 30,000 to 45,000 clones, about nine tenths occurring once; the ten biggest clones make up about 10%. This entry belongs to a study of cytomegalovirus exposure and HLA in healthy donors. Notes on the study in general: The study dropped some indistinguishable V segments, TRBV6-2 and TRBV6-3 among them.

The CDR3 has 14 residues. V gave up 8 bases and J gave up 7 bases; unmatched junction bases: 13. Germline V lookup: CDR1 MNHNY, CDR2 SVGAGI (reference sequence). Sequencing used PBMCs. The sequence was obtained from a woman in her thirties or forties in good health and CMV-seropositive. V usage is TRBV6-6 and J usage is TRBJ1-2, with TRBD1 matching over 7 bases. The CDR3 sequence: CASGGGQVFVGYTF. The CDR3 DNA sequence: TGTGCCAGCGGTGGTGGACAGGTATTCGTTGGCTACACCTTC.